Listed here are 7 T cell receptor beta chains from one sample, sequenced in a study of blood T cell repertoires in COVID-19. Sequencing was performed with immunoSEQ multiplex PCR; in TCRdb, only in-frame clones are kept and a portion is missing. The sample carries approximately 180,000 clones, more than 85% recorded once. Sequences were obtained from PBMCs or T cells enriched from blood (not recorded which). These receptors were taken from a human donor with acute COVID-19. The donor label of this sample is uncertain.

The chain links TRBV7-9 to TRBJ2-7; no firm D call. The germline gives CDR1 SEHNR, CDR2 FQNEAQ (reference sequence). Trimming removed 5 bases at V and 6 bases at J, with 14 bases between. The CDR3 totals 13 residues. CDR3: CASSDPQRFEQYF. The CDR3 DNA follows: TGTGCCAGCAGCGATCCGCAGAGGTTCGAGCAGTACTTC.

This chain links TRBV27 with TRBJ1-2; 8 bases align to TRBD1. The CDR3 contains 15 residues. CDR1 is MNHEY and CDR2 is SMNVEV in the germline V gene (reference sequence). Unmatched junction bases numbered 13, after V lost 5 bases and J lost 8 bases. CDR3 bases: TGTGCCAGCAGTCCCTCGACAGGGGTCAAGGACGGCTACACCTTC. Translation: CASSPSTGVKDGYTF.

This sequence joins TRBV28 and TRBJ2-7, with D perhaps TRBD1 (6 bases). V was trimmed by 6 bases and J by 1 base, leaving 19 bases between them. CDR3 size: 16 residues. Per the germline V gene, CDR1 is MDHEN and CDR2 is SYDVKM. The CDR3 nucleotides are TGTGCCAGCAGGTGGGCCCAGGGGCGTAGATCCTACGAGCAGTACTTC. Protein product: CASRWAQGRRSYEQYF.

This clone has more than one count but fewer than ten. The V gene is TRBV3-1 (or the pseudogene TRBV3-2), the J gene TRBJ1-6; D ambiguous. This CDR3 spans 16 amino acids. Trimming removed 0 bases at V and 7 bases at J, with 13 bases between. CDR1 and CDR2 from the germline V gene are LGHDT and YNNKEL (reference sequence). CDR3 DNA: TGTGCCAGCAGCCAAGACCCGCCGGGGAACAATTCACCCCTCCACTTT. Translated: CASSQDPPGNNSPLHF.

This sequence joins TRBV6-5 and TRBJ1-1; D unclear. Trimming left V 7 bases short and J 0 bases short, with 9 bases between. Germline CDR1 is MNHEY and CDR2 is SVGAGI. The CDR3 runs to 13 residues. The CDR3, as DNA: TGTGCCAGCACCCCCCGGGTGAACACTGAAGCTTTCTTT. Translating it yields CASTPRVNTEAFF.

The CDR3 region has the DNA TGTGCCAGCAGCTTGAAAGAAGGGAGCTATGACTATGGCTACACCTTC. It is translated as CASSLKEGSYDYGYTF. This chain connects TRBV5-4 to TRBJ1-2; D is unresolved. This CDR3 spans 16 amino acids. V lost 1 base and J 3 bases, leaving 16 bases between the germline ends. Per the germline V gene, CDR1 is SGHNT and CDR2 is YYREEE (reference sequence).

The gene calls are TRBV21-1 and TRBJ2-7; the listed D gene, TRBD2, was not tested against the DNA. TRBV21-1 is tagged as a pseudogene. There are 16 residues in the CDR3. CDR3: CASSKVGLAASYEQYF. CDR3 DNA sequence: TGTGCCAGCAGCAAAGTCGGACTAGCGGCTTCCTACGAGCAGTACTTC.